These T cell receptor beta chains were read from a single sample in a study of tumor-infiltrating lymphocytes in primary liver carcinoma. TCRdb re-called the multiplex PCR reads with MiXCR, one entry per CDR3 protein. Here the sample spans some 190,000 distinct CDR3 sequences, about 60% being singletons. Material: peripheral blood. The source of these receptors is a man aged 40-55 years with primary liver carcinoma and hepatitis B virus infection. Each CDR3 is given with its conserved first and last residue. The D gene is left open where the match is weak. The listing skips clone size in some rows; elsewhere it reads once, few, many or a size class.

j_gene | v_gene | abundance | d_gene | CDR3nt | CDR3aa
TRBJ1-5 | TRBV4-2 | - | - | TGTGCCAGCAGCCAAGATGCAGGGCCGGGGAGCAATCAGCCCCAGCATTTT | CASSQDAGPGSNQPQHF
TRBJ1-1 | TRBV29-1 | - | - | TGCAGCGTTGAACTGAACTCTGAAGCTTTCTTT | CSVELNSEAFF
TRBJ1-2 | TRBV5-1 | - | TRBD1 | TGCGCCAGCCGCGCCTTAGGGGGCACCTATGGCTACACCTTC | CASRALGGTYGYTF
TRBJ1-5 | TRBV5-6 | few | - | TGTGCCAGCAGCTTAGGTCCACGGGCAAATCAGCCCCAGCATTTT | CASSLGPRANQPQHF
TRBJ1-5 | TRBV11-2 | many | - | TGTGCCAGCAGCCCTTATGAGACAGCCGATCAGCCCCAGCATTTT | CASSPYETADQPQHF
TRBJ2-2 | TRBV6-1 | - | - | TGTGCCAGCAGTGAAACCGTAAGGTCCACCGGGGAGCTGTTTTTT | CASSETVRSTGELFF
TRBJ2-7 | TRBV4-1 | - | TRBD2 | TGCGCCAGCAGAGCGGGGCCGAGCTCCTACGAGCAATACTTC | CASRAGPSSYEQYF
TRBJ2-2 | TRBV7-9 | - | - | TGTGCCAGCAGCCCCCGATGGGATGCAGGGGAGCTGTTTTTT | CASSPRWDAGELFF
TRBJ2-1 | TRBV6-1 | - | - | TGTGCCAGCAATGAATCAAAGGGCCATGAGCAGTTCTTC | CASNESKGHEQFF
TRBJ1-4 | TRBV6-5 | - | - | TGTGCCAGCAGTCTCGGGGTGTTGGAAAAACTGTTTTTT | CASSLGVLEKLFF
TRBJ1-1 | TRBV12-3/TRBV12-4 | once | - | TGCGCCAGCAGTCCCCTGGGATCGAACACTGAAGCTTTCTTT | CASSPLGSNTEAFF
TRBJ2-7 | TRBV11-2 | - | - | TGTGCCAGCAGCTTAAACACGCAGCCGGAGCAGTACTTC | CASSLNTQPEQYF
TRBJ2-7 | TRBV11-2 | - | TRBD2 | TGCGCCAGCAGCTGGGGGGGACGGGGGGGCTACGAGCAGTACTTC | CASSWGGRGGYEQYF
TRBJ2-1 | TRBV5-6 | - | - | TGTGCCAGCAGCCTCAAAGGATGGTTGGGGAATGAGCAGTTCTTC | CASSLKGWLGNEQFF
TRBJ2-7 | TRBV11-2 | many | TRBD2 | TGTGCCAGCAGCTTAGAGGCGGGAGCATCGATCGAGCAGTACTTC | CASSLEAGASIEQYF
TRBJ2-3 | TRBV11-2 | - | - | TGTGCCAGGAGCCCTTTGATCCCGCGGGGAGATACGCAGTATTTT | CARSPLIPRGDTQYF
TRBJ2-7 | TRBV28 | few | TRBD2 | TGTGCCAGCAGACCGGGACTAGACTATTACGAGCAGTACTTC | CASRPGLDYYEQYF
TRBJ2-1 | TRBV29-1 | many | - | TGCAGCGTCGATAAGAGGAATGAGCAGTTCTTC | CSVDKRNEQFF
TRBJ2-1 | TRBV14 | few | - | TGTGCCAGCAGCCAAGAGGTGCGTGCCAATGAGCAGTTCTTC | CASSQEVRANEQFF
TRBJ2-5 | TRBV7-2 | - | - | TGTGCCAGCCTCCGCGAGACCCAGTACTTC | CASLRETQYF
TRBJ2-7 | TRBV11-2 | - | - | TGTGCCAGCAGCTTAATTGACAATGCCTACGAGCAGCACTTC | CASSLIDNAYEQHF
TRBJ2-7 | TRBV12-3/TRBV12-4 | - | TRBD1 | TGTGCCAGCAGTCTAACGCAGGGGGCCTACGAGCAGTACTTC | CASSLTQGAYEQYF
TRBJ1-2 | TRBV6-5 | - | - | TGTGCCAGCAGTTACGGGGGGACACCAGAAGGCTACACCTTC | CASSYGGTPEGYTF
TRBJ1-5 | TRBV11-2 | - | - | TGTGCCAGCAGCTTTAGCGTGCCGAGCACAGATACGCAGCATTTT | CASSFSVPSTDTQHF
TRBJ1-6 | TRBV5-4 | few | - | TGTGCCAGCAGCTCCAAAGACAGCATCGCTTCACCCCTCCACTTT | CASSSKDSIASPLHF
TRBJ2-5 | TRBV4-1 | - | - | TGCGCCTGCAGCCTAACAAGGACTTGCGGAATCCAAGAGACCCAGTACTTC | CACSLTRTCGIQETQYF
TRBJ1-1 | TRBV28 | - | - | TGTGCCAGCAGTTCGACCCGTCTTGAAGCTTTCTTT | CASSSTRLEAFF
TRBJ1-4 | TRBV30 | - | TRBD1 | TGTGCCTGGAGTGCCTCCAGCAACAGGGGAGAAAAACTGTTTTTT | CAWSASSNRGEKLFF
TRBJ2-1 | TRBV6-1 | many | - | TGTGCCAGCAGGGGCGGGGACGTCTCCTACAATGAGCAGTTCTTC | CASRGGDVSYNEQFF
TRBJ1-5 | TRBV5-6 | - | TRBD1 | TGTGCCAGCAGCTTGCTTCAACAGGGGTACAATCAGCCCCAGCATTTT | CASSLLQQGYNQPQHF